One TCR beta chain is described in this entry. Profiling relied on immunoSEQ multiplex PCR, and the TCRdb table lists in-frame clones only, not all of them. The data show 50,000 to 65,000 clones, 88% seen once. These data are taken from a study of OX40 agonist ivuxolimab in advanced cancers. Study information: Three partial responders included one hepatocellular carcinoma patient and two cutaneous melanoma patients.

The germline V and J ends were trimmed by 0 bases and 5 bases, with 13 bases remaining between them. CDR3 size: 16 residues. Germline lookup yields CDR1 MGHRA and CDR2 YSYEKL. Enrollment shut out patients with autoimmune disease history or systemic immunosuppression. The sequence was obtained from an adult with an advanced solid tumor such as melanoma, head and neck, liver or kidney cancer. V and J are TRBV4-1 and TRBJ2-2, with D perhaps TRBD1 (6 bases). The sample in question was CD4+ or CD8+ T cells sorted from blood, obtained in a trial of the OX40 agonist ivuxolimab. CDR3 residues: CASSQEGGGRTGELFF. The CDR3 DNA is TGCGCCAGCAGCCAAGAAGGGGGTGGGCGAACCGGGGAGCTGTTTTTT.